Below, 15 T cell receptor beta chains from the same sample are listed, as sequenced in a study of long-term antiretroviral therapy in people with HIV. At the survey level, the v3.0 immunoSEQ assay was run. Some clones are missing from TCRdb's copy, which holds only in-frame ones; the method was immunoSEQ multiplex PCR. The repertoire holds about 28,000 clones, with roughly 87% as singletons. The sample consisted of unsorted PBMCs, taken 2 years after starting antiretroviral therapy. Source of these receptors: a man between 50 and 59 years old with HIV.

J is TRBJ2-7 and V is TRBV7-9; 11 bases match TRBD2. The CDR3 runs to 15 residues. The V and J ends lost 5 bases and 5 bases, in that order; junction bases with no gene match: 8. The germline V gene encodes CDR1 SEHNR and CDR2 FQNEAQ (reference sequence). The CDR3: CASSHGLAGTNEQYF. The CDR3 bases are TGTGCCAGCAGCCACGGACTAGCGGGTACCAACGAGCAGTACTTC.

In its sample, this clone was seen once. The chain joins TRBV20-1 to TRBJ1-2; a weak D match, TRBD1 (5 bases). Trimming pared 5 bases from V and 4 bases from J, leaving 8 bases between. Germline V gene sequence: CDR1 DFQATT, CDR2 SNEGSKA (reference sequence). CDR3 length equals 11 residues. The CDR3 sequence: CSASDSYGYTF. The CDR3 DNA follows: TGCAGTGCTTCCGACAGCTATGGCTACACCTTC.

The genes are TRBV11-2 and TRBJ1-2; D possibly corresponds to TRBD1 (5 bases). The CDR3 is 14 residues long. Per the germline V gene, CDR1 is SGHAT and CDR2 is FQNNGV. V was trimmed by 2 bases and J by 6 bases, leaving 13 bases between them. DNA for the CDR3: TGTGCCAGCAGCTTATTTCGCAGGGCGGATGGCTACACCTTC. This encodes CASSLFRRADGYTF. Drawing the rest from reference TRBV11-2 and TRBJ1-2, the complete variable domain is EAGVAQSPRYKIIEKRQSVAFWCNPISGHATLYWYQQILGQGPKLLIQFQNNGVVDDSQLPKDRFSAERLKGVDSTLKIQPAKLEDSAVYLCASSLFRRADGYTFGSGTRLTVV.

The V and J genes are TRBV18 and TRBJ1-6; D may be TRBD1 (5 bases). Germline values: CDR1 KGHSH, CDR2 LQKENI. The length of the CDR3 is 17 residues. V dropped 3 bases and J dropped 0 bases, with 12 bases sitting between them. CDR3 amino acids: CASSPGGSDSYNSPLHF. The DNA of the CDR3 is TGTGCCAGCTCACCCGGGGGTTCCGACTCCTATAATTCACCCCTCCACTTT.

This clone was recorded once. The CDR3 loop reads CASSQVAGTVNFNIQYF. The CDR3 nucleotides read TGCGCCAGCAGCCAAGTGGCAGGGACGGTAAACTTTAACATTCAGTACTTC. The chain is built from TRBV4-3 and TRBJ2-4, with D possibly being TRBD1 or TRBD2 (5 bases each). The CDR3 contains 17 residues. Germline V gives CDR1 LGHNA, CDR2 YSLEER. The V end lost 1 base, the J end lost 7 bases, and 20 bases lay between the germline ends.

This chain uses TRBV11-3 with TRBJ2-2; D is perhaps TRBD1 (6 bases). This CDR3 spans 15 amino acids. Germline values: CDR1 SGHNT, CDR2 YENEEA. Trimming left V 4 bases short and J 6 bases short, with 15 bases between. The CDR3 DNA reads as TGTGCCAGCAGCTCTGAAGGACAGTGGGCCGGGGAGCTGTTTTTT. Its protein product is CASSSEGQWAGELFF.

V is TRBV7-2 and J is TRBJ1-1; no firm D call. Per the germline V gene, CDR1 is SGHTA and CDR2 is FQGNSA. The CDR3 spans 14 residues. V lost 8 bases to trimming and J lost 5 bases, with 18 bases between them. The CDR3 loop reads CASAYIRGRTEAFF. The CDR3 region has the DNA TGTGCCAGCGCCTACATACGTGGGAGGACTGAAGCTTTCTTT.

V gene TRBV10-3 combines with J gene TRBJ2-3; D assignment may be TRBD1 or TRBD2 (5 bases each). V was clipped by 1 base and J by 1 base, with 12 bases between them. Germline V CDR1 and CDR2: ENHRY, SYGVKD. The CDR3 covers 16 residues. The CDR3 reads CAISEYGAGRTDTQYF. CDR3 coding DNA: TGTGCCATCAGTGAGTACGGGGCGGGTCGCACAGATACGCAGTATTTT.

This chain joins TRBV7-9 and TRBJ2-1; unclear D gene. Per the germline V gene, CDR1 is SEHNR and CDR2 is FQNEAQ (reference sequence). This CDR3 is 14 amino acids long. Trimming removed 6 bases at V and 9 bases at J, with 18 bases between. CDR3 coding DNA: TGTGCCAGCAGTCATGTCAGGATGGGAAGTGAGCAGTTCTTC. This encodes CASSHVRMGSEQFF.

The chain couples TRBV2 to TRBJ2-2; D gene uncertain. V lost 4 bases and J lost 7, with 10 bases in between. The germline gives CDR1 SNHLY, CDR2 FYNNEI. CDR3 length: 13 residues. CDR3 sequence: CASSVVDGGELFF. The CDR3 DNA is TGTGCCAGCAGTGTCGTGGATGGCGGGGAGCTGTTTTTT.

V is TRBV19 and J is TRBJ2-7; 9 bases are shared with TRBD1. The germline CDR1 and CDR2 sequences are LNHDA and SQIVND (reference sequence). The CDR3 totals 14 residues. Losses at the gene ends were 6 bases for V and 6 bases for J; bases not matched to a gene: 9. The CDR3 reads CASSLYRTGAEQYF. CDR3 in DNA: TGTGCCAGTAGCTTATACCGGACAGGGGCCGAGCAGTACTTC. The entire variable domain, with the rest obtained from reference TRBV19 and TRBJ2-7, is as follows: DGGITQSPKYLFRKEGQNVTLSCEQNLNHDAMYWYRQDPGQGLRLIYYSQIVNDFQKGDIAEGYSVSREKKESFPLTVTSAQKNPTAFYLCASSLYRTGAEQYFGPGTRLTVT.

The V gene is TRBV5-1, the J gene TRBJ1-3; possibly TRBD1 for D (6 bases). The germline CDR1 and CDR2 sequences are SGHRS and YFSETQ. V gave up 0 bases and J gave up 4 bases, with 8 bases separating them. The CDR3 consists of 14 residues. CDR3 amino acids: CASSLETGGNTIYF. The CDR3, as DNA: TGCGCCAGCAGCTTGGAGACAGGAGGAAACACCATATATTTT.

The J gene is TRBJ2-2, the V gene TRBV4-1; D unresolved. Trimming shortened V by 4 bases and J by 2 bases, and 8 bases separated the two germline ends. CDR3 length: 14 residues. Germline V lookup: CDR1 MGHRA, CDR2 YSYEKL. CDR3 DNA sequence: TGCGCCAGCAGCCCCCCCCTAAACACCGGGGAGCTGTTTTTT. Protein: CASSPPLNTGELFF.

The chain has TRBV19 and TRBJ2-7, with TRBD1 identical over 8 bases. This CDR3 contains 14 residues. Germline lookup yields CDR1 LNHDA and CDR2 SQIVND (reference sequence). With 6 bases clipped from V and 4 bases from J, the junction kept 8 bases outside the gene matches. The CDR3 loop is CASSLQGAAYEQYF. CDR3 nucleotide sequence: TGTGCCAGTAGCCTTCAGGGGGCCGCGTACGAGCAGTACTTC.

The V gene is TRBV11-3, the J gene TRBJ2-2, with 8 positions matching TRBD1. The CDR3 totals 15 residues. The germline gives CDR1 SGHNT, CDR2 YENEEA. V dropped 7 bases and J dropped 3; count of bases not matched to a gene: 7. CDR3 protein: CASTPGTGYTGELFF. In nucleotides, the CDR3 is TGTGCCAGCACCCCTGGGACAGGTTACACCGGGGAGCTGTTTTTT.